Detailed here is one T cell receptor (beta chain). The data were obtained in a study of blood T cell repertoires in COVID-19. In the authors' methods: The assay estimated nucleated cells by amplifying reference gene primers. Sequencing used immunoSEQ multiplex PCR; TCRdb keeps in-frame clones, though not all of them. D and trimming come from the DNA, and the V and J calls and clone size come from that table. The data contain 100,000 to 150,000 clones, over 55% of them singletons. The V and J ends lost 4 bases and 10 bases respectively, with 14 bases between them. CDR1 is SQVTM, CDR2 ANQGSEA, per germline. The CDR3 spans 12 residues.

The chain carries TRBV29-1 and TRBJ2-1; D is possibly TRBD2 (6 bases). The source of this sequence is a woman aged 70-85 years with acute or convalescent COVID-19. The specimen was peripheral blood. The chain's CDR3 is CSVAFRGYEQFF. In DNA, the CDR3 is TGCAGCGTTGCCTTCCGGGGGTACGAGCAGTTCTTC.